Listed below are T cell receptor beta chains from one sample, sequenced in a study of molecular identifiers for immune sequencing clone quantification. TCRdb re-called the PCR reads through MiXCR, storing one row per CDR3 protein. Counted here are some 59,000 distinct CDR3 sequences, approximately 25% occurring once; the ten biggest clones make up 1.5% to 2%. The sample taken for sequencing was naive CD8+ T cells from blood, with Jurkat cell RNA spiked in. Every receptor here comes from a human donor in good health. Some libraries in this study had Jurkat cell RNA spiked in. Each CDR3 is given with its conserved first and last residue. D genes are given only for firm matches. Sizes are listed as how often the clone was seen (once, few, many) or a class if it is expanded.

clone_size | j_call | d_call | v_call | cdr3_nt | cdr3_aa
many | TRBJ2-1 | . | TRBV30 | TGTGCCTGGACGGGCAGCTCCTACAATGAGCAGTTCTTC | CAWTGSSYNEQFF
many | TRBJ2-7 | TRBD2 | TRBV11-2 | TGTGCCAGCAGCTCCCTACTAGCGGGATGGGAGCAGTACTTC | CASSSLLAGWEQYF
many | TRBJ2-2 | . | TRBV14 | TGTGCCAGCAGCCAAGTTACAGGAGCCGGGGAGCTGTTTTTT | CASSQVTGAGELFF
many | TRBJ2-7 | TRBD1 | TRBV27 | TGTGCCAGCAGTGACAGGGAGTCAAGTTACGAGCAGTACTTC | CASSDRESSYEQYF
many | TRBJ2-5 | . | TRBV5-4 | TGTGCCAGCAGCATCTCGACAGGCCTAGAGCCCCAGTACTTC | CASSISTGLEPQYF
many | TRBJ2-7 | TRBD2 | TRBV28 | TGTGCCAGCAGATCGCCCGGACTAGCGGGAAATTACGAGCAGTACTTC | CASRSPGLAGNYEQYF
many | TRBJ2-4 | . | TRBV27 | TGTGCCAGCAGTTCCCGGACAGATCTAGCCAAAAACATTCAGTACTTC | CASSSRTDLAKNIQYF
many | TRBJ2-5 | TRBD2 | TRBV19 | TGTGCCAGTAGTATCGGACTAGCGGGGGAGCAAGAGACCCAGTACTTC | CASSIGLAGEQETQYF
many | TRBJ2-1 | . | TRBV7-9 | TGTGCCAGCAGCGCAACATACAATGAGCAGTTCTTC | CASSATYNEQFF
many | TRBJ1-1 | TRBD1 | TRBV5-1 | TGCGCCAGCAGCAAAATGTTGACAGGGACGAACACTGAAGCTTTCTTT | CASSKMLTGTNTEAFF